The 15 T cell receptor beta chains presented below share a single source sample, sequenced in a study of T cell changes during pregnancy in multiple sclerosis. TCRdb's table, derived via immunoSEQ multiplex PCR, lists solely in-frame clones and lacks some. The sample lists 75,000 to 95,000 clones; around 93% were seen once. This specimen was peripheral blood, taken before pregnancy. The receptors derive from a female donor with multiple sclerosis, enrolled in a pregnancy study.

The CDR3 DNA reads TGTGCCAGTAGTAGAGGTGGGGCCTCCCCTCGTCAGCCCCAGCATTTT. Residues: CASSRGGASPRQPQHF. The rearrangement joins TRBV19 to TRBJ1-5; the D gene is possibly TRBD1 (5 bases). V was pared by 4 bases and J by 6 bases, with 19 bases between. Germline loops: CDR1 LNHDA, CDR2 SQIVND (reference sequence). The CDR3 covers 16 residues.

V usage is TRBV18 and J usage is TRBJ1-5; D possibly corresponds to TRBD1 (5 bases). With 3 bases removed from V and 7 bases from J, the gap between germline ends came to 13 bases. The length of the CDR3 is 14 residues. The germline V gene encodes CDR1 KGHSH and CDR2 LQKENI. CDR3 in amino acids: CASSPGHPDQPQHF. The CDR3 DNA follows: TGTGCCAGCTCACCTGGACATCCGGACCAGCCCCAGCATTTT.

The chain has TRBV7-8 and TRBJ2-1, with TRBD1 matching 9 bases. V was clipped by 5 bases and J by 5 bases; unmatched bases: 10. CDR1 is SGHVS and CDR2 is FQNEAQ in the germline V gene. The CDR3 sequence is 16 residues long. The CDR3 loop is CASSPSGTGRHNEQFF. The CDR3, as DNA: TGTGCCAGCAGCCCCTCCGGGACAGGGCGACACAATGAGCAGTTCTTC.

V is TRBV5-1 and J is TRBJ1-6; D gene ambiguous. There are 16 residues in the CDR3. Trimming took off 1 base at V and 0 bases at J, with 8 bases between the two ends. Germline V gene lookup returns CDR1 SGHRS and CDR2 YFSETQ. This chain's CDR3 is CASSLNELSYNSPLHF. CDR3 DNA: TGCGCCAGCAGCTTGAATGAACTCTCCTATAATTCACCCCTCCACTTT.

Remarks on this clone: Germline and junction disagree at one end, which may indicate a read error. The rearrangement joins TRBV2 to TRBJ1-2; 10 bases agree with TRBD1. Germline loops: CDR1 SNHLY, CDR2 FYNNEI. The CDR3 has 14 amino acids. Written as DNA, the CDR3 is TGTGCCAGCAGCGAAGACAGGGGGCGAGGTGGCTACACCTTC. It is translated as CASSEDRGRGGYTF.

The chain has TRBV7-9 and TRBJ2-1; 10 bases agree with TRBD1. The ends lost 6 bases at V and 1 base at J; junction bases unmatched: 6. CDR1 is SEHNR and CDR2 is FQNEAQ in the germline V gene (reference sequence). The CDR3 consists of 16 residues. Here the CDR3 DNA reads TGTGCCAGCAGTACGCCGGGACAGGGGTCCTACAATGAGCAGTTCTTC. Its protein product is CASSTPGQGSYNEQFF.

The J gene is TRBJ2-7, the V gene TRBV4-1, with 9 nucleotides matching TRBD1. The CDR3 is 17 residues long. Trimming cost V 3 bases and J 1 base; bases outside gene matches: 10. CDR1 and CDR2 from the germline V gene are MGHRA and YSYEKL. The CDR3 region has the DNA TGCGCCAGCAGCCAGGGGCTCCCGGGACAGGGATCCTACGAGCAGTACTTC. Its protein is CASSQGLPGQGSYEQYF.

The V and J genes are TRBV14 and TRBJ2-5; 7 nucleotides agree with TRBD1. The germline gives CDR1 SGHDN, CDR2 FVKESK. V lost 4 bases and J lost 1; bases outside the gene matches: 12. The CDR3 spans 17 residues. The CDR3 sequence: CASSLRQGNIIQETQYF. CDR3 DNA sequence: TGTGCCAGCAGCCTTAGACAGGGAAATATCATCCAAGAGACCCAGTACTTC.

The V call is TRBV28, the J call TRBJ1-1; tentatively, D is TRBD1 (6 bases). V was cut by 3 bases and J by 2 bases, with 10 bases left in between. The germline V gene has CDR1 MDHEN and CDR2 SYDVKM. There are 14 residues in the CDR3. The CDR3 here is CASSFSGANTEAFF. CDR3 DNA sequence: TGTGCCAGCAGTTTTTCAGGGGCCAACACTGAAGCTTTCTTT.

V is TRBV5-1 and J is TRBJ2-7, with 8 bases aligning to TRBD1. The germline CDR1 and CDR2 sequences are SGHRS and YFSETQ. With V trimmed by 4 bases and J by 7 bases, 10 bases remained unmatched. This CDR3 is 14 amino acids long. The DNA for the CDR3 is TGCGCCAGCAGCGACAGGGGAGCCTCTATAGAGCAGTACTTC. It encodes CASSDRGASIEQYF. Together with reference TRBV5-1 and TRBJ2-7, the CDR3 gives the full variable domain: KAGVTQTPRYLIKTRGQQVTLSCSPISGHRSVSWYQQTPGQGLQFLFEYFSETQRNKGNFPGRFSGRQFSNSRSEMNVSTLELGDSALYLCASSDRGASIEQYFGPGTRLTVT.

In its sample, this clone was seen once. V is TRBV27 and J is TRBJ2-7, with TRBD1 matching 11 bases. J was trimmed by 2 bases and V by 5 bases; bases with no gene match: 5. This CDR3 comprises 15 residues. CDR1 is MNHEY and CDR2 is SMNVEV in the germline V gene (reference sequence). In nucleotides, the CDR3 is TGTGCCAGCAGTCGCGGGACAGGGGGGACCTACGAGCAGTACTTC. This encodes CASSRGTGGTYEQYF.

This clone was recorded only once. The chain carries TRBV7-9 and TRBJ2-5, with 8 nucleotides matching TRBD2. In germline, CDR1 is SEHNR, CDR2 FQNEAQ (reference sequence). The trim removed 5 bases at V and 2 bases at J, leaving 7 bases unmatched. The CDR3 contains 15 residues. The CDR3 DNA follows: TGTGCCAGCAGCCGGGACGGGGGGGGACAAGAGACCCAGTACTTC. Its protein product is CASSRDGGGQETQYF.

The chain couples TRBV9 to TRBJ1-2; tentative D call: TRBD1 (5 bases). This CDR3 has 14 residues. The germline V gene has CDR1 SGDLS and CDR2 YYNGEE. The V gene lost 1 base and the J gene lost 2 bases, with 9 bases spanning the gap. CDR3 sequence reads: CASSVRAGNYGYTF. DNA of the CDR3: TGTGCCAGCAGCGTACGGGCAGGGAACTATGGCTACACCTTC.

The V gene is TRBV6-1, the J gene TRBJ2-4; 11 positions agree with TRBD2. CDR1 and CDR2 from the germline V gene are MNHNS and SASEGT. The CDR3 runs to 15 residues. The V segment lost 6 bases and the J segment 7 bases; nucleotides outside the gene matches: 8. CDR3: CASSPPLAGGNIQYF. CDR3 in DNA: TGTGCCAGCAGCCCCCCTCTAGCGGGGGGCAACATTCAGTACTTC.

The CDR3 region is CASSRDPFGAVGGDNKYF. DNA of the CDR3: TGCGCCAGCAGCCGGGATCCCTTTGGTGCCGTGGGGGGGGATAATAAGTATTTT. This chain links TRBV5-1 with TRBJ2-3; 7 nucleotides match TRBD2. This CDR3 comprises 18 residues. The trim removed 4 bases at V and 13 bases at J, leaving 27 bases unmatched. In germline, CDR1 is SGHRS, CDR2 YFSETQ.